This TCR beta chain is drawn from a study of blood T cell repertoires in COVID-19. The overall study: The samples span acute and convalescent COVID-19 from the United States, Italy and Spain. Nucleic acid was either cDNA or gDNA, and it came from T cells, B-cell-depleted T cells, or PBMCs.

Using immunoSEQ multiplex PCR, the repertoire was profiled, and TCRdb retains in-frame clones only, with some absent. The data show some 110,000 clones, with 70% to 85% seen just once and roughly 3.4% held by the top ten. The V and J ends lost 1 base and 0 bases respectively, with 11 bases between them. CDR1 and CDR2 (germline): SGDLS, YYNGEE. This CDR3 is 17 amino acids long. The receptor's source is a woman older than 75 with active or convalescent COVID-19. Sequencing was performed on peripheral blood. This chain connects TRBV9 to TRBJ2-6, with a weak D call TRBD2 (5 bases). CDR3 amino acids: CASSVTSGNSGANVLTF. CDR3 bases: TGTGCCAGCAGCGTAACCTCCGGGAACTCTGGGGCCAACGTCCTGACTTTC.